The 8 T cell receptor beta chains given below trace back to one sample, sequenced in a study of OX40 agonist ivuxolimab in advanced cancers. Profiling relied on immunoSEQ multiplex PCR, and the TCRdb table lists in-frame clones only, not all of them. The data hold approximately 62,000 clones, with around 93% observed a single time. The sequencing used CD4+ or CD8+ T cells sorted from blood, collected in a trial of the OX40 agonist ivuxolimab. Receptors originate from an adult with an advanced solid tumor such as melanoma, head and neck, liver or kidney cancer.

This chain links TRBV27 with TRBJ1-1; the D is unclear. Trimming took 7 bases from V and 3 from J, leaving 21 bases between them. The CDR3 is 16 residues long. From germline, CDR1 is MNHEY and CDR2 SMNVEV (reference sequence). The CDR3 bases are TGTGCCAGCACCCGTAAGTCAATGCTCACGGACACTGAAGCTTTCTTT. This translates into CASTRKSMLTDTEAFF.

V gene TRBV19 combines with J gene TRBJ1-4; 10 nucleotides line up with TRBD1. Germline V gives CDR1 LNHDA, CDR2 SQIVND (reference sequence). The CDR3 runs 16 residues. V shed 1 base and J 6 bases; nucleotides not matched to a gene: 5. The DNA of the CDR3 is TGTGCCAGTAGTATAGGCCTCGGGACAGGGGATGAAAAACTGTTTTTT. Residues: CASSIGLGTGDEKLFF.

The rearrangement uses TRBV19 and TRBJ1-4; D gene unclear. The CDR3 runs to 14 residues. Trimming shortened V by 4 bases and J by 6 bases, and 12 bases separated the two germline ends. Germline V CDR1 and CDR2: LNHDA, SQIVND (reference sequence). CDR3 coding DNA: TGTGCCAGTAGTACTGAGGAGACTTATGAAAAACTGTTTTTT. It translates to CASSTEETYEKLFF.

This chain uses TRBV6-1 with TRBJ1-2; TRBD1 aligns across 7 bases. The CDR3 spans 15 residues. The germline V gene encodes CDR1 MNHNS and CDR2 SASEGT. Unmatched junction bases numbered 7, after V lost 2 bases and J lost 4 bases. CDR3 bases: TGTGCCAGCAGTGAATTCCAGGGGGGTAGCTATGGCTACACCTTC. Amino acid sequence: CASSEFQGGSYGYTF.

CDR3 amino acids: CASSLDGRAADTQYF. The CDR3 bases are TGTGCCAGCAGCTTAGACGGGAGAGCGGCAGATACGCAGTATTTT. The chain is built from TRBV7-3 and TRBJ2-3, with a weak D call TRBD2 (6 bases). The germline CDR1 and CDR2 sequences are SGHTA and FQGTGA. This CDR3 spans 15 amino acids. V was pared by 2 bases and J by 4 bases, with 13 bases between.

This chain connects TRBV4-1 to TRBJ1-4; D call uncertain. The CDR3 is 15 amino acids. Trimming cost V 4 bases and J 5 bases, with 14 bases left between them. Germline V gene lookup returns CDR1 MGHRA and CDR2 YSYEKL. The CDR3 loop reads CASSRSGSLNEKLFF. The CDR3 region has the DNA TGCGCCAGCAGCCGATCGGGATCCCTAAATGAAAAACTGTTTTTT.

This clone has just one count. The rearrangement uses TRBV30 and TRBJ2-1; D is ambiguous. V lost 0 bases to trimming and J lost 8 bases, with 11 bases between them. Looked up from germline, CDR1 is GTSNPN and CDR2 is SVGIG (reference sequence). This CDR3 region has 13 residues. CDR3 nucleotides: TGTGCCTGGAGTGTGGTCTGGGCCCATGAGCAGTTCTTC. Translation: CAWSVVWAHEQFF. Drawing the rest from reference TRBV30 and TRBJ2-1, the complete variable domain is SQTIHQWPATLVQPVGSPLSLECTVEGTSNPNLYWYRQAAGRGLQLLFYSVGIGQISSEVPQNLSASRPQDRQFILSSKKLLLSDSGFYLCAWSVVWAHEQFFGPGTRLTVL.

CDR3 coding DNA: TGCGCCAGCAGCGGAAAGGGACAGGGCTCCTACAATGAGCAGTTCTTC. Encoded protein: CASSGKGQGSYNEQFF. The V gene is TRBV5-1, the J gene TRBJ2-1, with TRBD1 matching 9 bases. The CDR3 has 16 residues. CDR1 is SGHRS, CDR2 YFSETQ, per germline. V was pared by 4 bases and J by 0 bases, with 5 bases of the junction left unmatched.